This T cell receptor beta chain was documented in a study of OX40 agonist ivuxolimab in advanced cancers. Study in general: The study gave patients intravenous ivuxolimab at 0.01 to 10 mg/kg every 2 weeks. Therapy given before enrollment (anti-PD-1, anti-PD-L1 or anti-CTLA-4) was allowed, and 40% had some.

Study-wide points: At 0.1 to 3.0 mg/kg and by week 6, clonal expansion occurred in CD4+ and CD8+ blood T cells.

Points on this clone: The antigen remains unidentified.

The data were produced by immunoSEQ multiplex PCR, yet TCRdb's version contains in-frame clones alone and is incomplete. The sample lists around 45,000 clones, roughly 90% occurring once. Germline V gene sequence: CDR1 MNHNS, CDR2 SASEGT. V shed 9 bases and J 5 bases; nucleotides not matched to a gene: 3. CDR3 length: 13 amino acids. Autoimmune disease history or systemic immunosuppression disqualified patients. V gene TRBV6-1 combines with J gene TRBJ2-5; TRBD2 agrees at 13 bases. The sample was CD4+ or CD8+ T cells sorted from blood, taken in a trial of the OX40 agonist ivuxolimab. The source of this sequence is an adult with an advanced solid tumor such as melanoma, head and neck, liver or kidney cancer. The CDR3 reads CASRTSGSETQYF. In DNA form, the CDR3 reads TGTGCCAGTCGGACTAGCGGGAGTGAGACCCAGTACTTC.